The 12 T cell receptor beta chains presented below share a single source sample, sequenced in a study of circulating tumor DNA in untreated peripheral T-cell lymphoma. Clones were read by immunoSEQ multiplex PCR, and TCRdb kept only the in-frame ones, dropping some. The sample shows around 380 clones, 55% to 75% of them seen only once. The specimen was cell-free DNA from blood serum. All receptors derive from a human donor with peripheral T-cell lymphoma.

V usage is TRBV11-2 and J usage is TRBJ2-5; D is possibly TRBD2 (6 bases). The germline CDR1 and CDR2 sequences are SGHAT and FQNNGV. This CDR3 is built from 13 residues. The germline V and J ends were trimmed by 5 bases and 7 bases, with 14 bases remaining between them. The CDR3 DNA is TGTGCCAGCAGCCCAGGACCCGGGGGGACCCAGTACTTC. Translating gives CASSPGPGGTQYF.

The chain is built from TRBV5-6 and TRBJ2-6; D remains unclear. V was cut by 4 bases and J by 2 bases, with 10 bases left in between. Per germline, CDR1 SGHDT and CDR2 YYEEEE. The CDR3 spans 15 residues. CDR3 bases: TGTGCCAGCAGCCGGCTGAAGCCTGGGGCCAACGTCCTGACTTTC. This gives the protein CASSRLKPGANVLTF.

There are a few counts of this clone. The gene calls are TRBV7-9 and TRBJ2-1; either TRBD1 or TRBD2 may fit D (5 bases each). Germline V CDR1 and CDR2: SEHNR, FQNEAQ (reference sequence). Trimming removed 4 bases at V and 4 bases at J, with 14 bases between. This CDR3 has 15 residues. In DNA, the CDR3 is TGTGCCAGCAGCTCCGCCCGGGACGGATACAATGAGCAGTTCTTC. As protein: CASSSARDGYNEQFF.

This clone appeared a few times. V usage is TRBV11-2 and J usage is TRBJ1-5; TRBD1 matches at 8 bases. V shed 6 bases and J 4 bases; nucleotides not matched to a gene: 8. The CDR3 is made up of 15 amino acids. The germline gives CDR1 SGHAT, CDR2 FQNNGV. CDR3 in amino acids: CASSLGQGINQPQHF. The CDR3 region has the DNA TGTGCCAGCAGTCTTGGACAGGGAATAAATCAGCCCCAGCATTTT.

The chain joins TRBV4-1 to TRBJ2-1; maybe TRBD1 (6 bases). Between the trimmed V and J ends, which lost 4 bases and 4 bases, there was a span of 20 bases. Germline CDR1 MGHRA, CDR2 YSYEKL. The CDR3 length is 17 residues. CDR3 region: CASSLPQGIGGYNEQFF. Written as DNA, the CDR3 is TGCGCCAGCAGCCTCCCCCAGGGGATAGGGGGATACAATGAGCAGTTCTTC.

V is TRBV6-1 and J is TRBJ1-4; D might be TRBD1 (6 bases). The CDR3 has 12 amino acids. The V end lost 4 bases, the J end lost 8 bases, and 8 bases lay between the germline ends. Germline V gene data show CDR1 as MNHNS and CDR2 as SASEGT. CDR3 bases: TGTGCCAGCAGTGCGACAGGAGAAAAACTGTTTTTT. It yields the protein CASSATGEKLFF.

CDR3 coding DNA: TGTGCCATCGCAGGGGCCAACACCGGGGAGCTGTTTTTT. Amino acids: CAIAGANTGELFF. This chain connects TRBV10-3 to TRBJ2-2, with a possible D match to TRBD1 (6 bases). The CDR3 sequence is 13 residues long. Germline V gives CDR1 ENHRY, CDR2 SYGVKD. Trimming cost V 8 bases and J 2 bases, with 9 bases left between them.

The chain combines TRBV6-1 with TRBJ1-4; no clear D. CDR1 MNHNS and CDR2 SASEGT come from the germline V gene. V was clipped by 2 bases and J by 5 bases, with 9 bases between them. CDR3 size: 14 residues. The DNA for the CDR3 is TGTGCCAGCAGTGAACACTTAAGAAATGAAAAACTGTTTTTT. This codes for CASSEHLRNEKLFF.

DNA of the CDR3: TGTGCCAGCAGTGGCTACGGGGGGCCGACATATGGCTACACCTTC. This codes for CASSGYGGPTYGYTF. The chain uses TRBV2 and TRBJ1-2, with TRBD1 as a possible D gene (6 bases). Trimming pared 4 bases from V and 5 bases from J, leaving 17 bases between. The CDR3 has 15 residues. Germline-derived CDR1 and CDR2 are SNHLY and FYNNEI. The whole variable domain, filled in from reference TRBV2 and TRBJ1-2, reads EPEVTQTPSHQVTQMGQEVILRCVPISNHLYFYWYRQILGQKVEFLVSFYNNEISEKSEIFDDQFSVERPDGSNFTLKIRSTKLEDSAMYFCASSGYGGPTYGYTFGSGTRLTVV.

The chain combines TRBV19 with TRBJ2-1; 7 positions match TRBD1. The V and J ends lost 5 bases and 0 bases, in that order; junction bases with no gene match: 16. The CDR3 is 19 amino acids. Germline V CDR1 and CDR2: LNHDA, SQIVND (reference sequence). The CDR3 here is CASSLWGTEVPRSYNEQFF. Written as DNA, the CDR3 is TGTGCCAGTAGTCTTTGGGGGACAGAAGTTCCCCGCTCCTACAATGAGCAGTTCTTC.

The rearrangement links TRBV20-1 to TRBJ2-3; a possible D gene is TRBD2 (6 bases). V lost 6 bases and J 6 bases, leaving 10 bases between the germline ends. Germline lookup yields CDR1 DFQATT and CDR2 SNEGSKA (reference sequence). The CDR3 length is 11 residues. CDR3 amino acids: CSATGVDTQYF. The CDR3 DNA follows: TGCAGTGCCACGGGGGTGGATACGCAGTATTTT.

This rearrangement joins TRBV4-1 to TRBJ1-1, with D perhaps TRBD1 (5 bases). V was clipped by 4 bases and J by 5 bases, with 17 bases between them. The CDR3 spans 15 residues. Germline values: CDR1 MGHRA, CDR2 YSYEKL. The CDR3 nucleotides read TGCGCCAGCAGCCCAATACGGGGCCGGGGGACTGAAGCTTTCTTT. It specifies CASSPIRGRGTEAFF.